The 6 T cell receptor beta chains presented below share a single source sample, sequenced in a study of CD8 T cells in ankylosing spondylitis. TCRdb used MiXCR to reprocess the 5' RACE reads, holding one entry per CDR3 protein. The sample yields 350,000 or so distinct CDR3 sequences, roughly 8% seen once. Their antigens remain unidentified. Whole-study results and caveats: A motif in TCR beta, a set of under ten highly homologous variants, appeared characteristic of ankylosing spondylitis blood.

The sample taken for sequencing was blood, either unsorted or a sorted T cell fraction (not recorded which). These receptors were taken from a male donor with ankylosing spondylitis.

The gene calls are TRBV4-3 and TRBJ2-1, with 10 bases that match TRBD2. The V segment lost 0 bases and the J segment 3 bases; nucleotides outside the gene matches: 5. The CDR3 has 17 amino acids. Looked up from germline, CDR1 is LGHNA and CDR2 is YSLEER. The CDR3 reads CASSQDSSSGSYNEQFF. DNA of the CDR3: TGCGCCAGCAGCCAAGATTCTTCTAGCGGGAGCTACAATGAGCAGTTCTTC.

The DNA for the CDR3 is TGTGCCGACACCTACTGCCGGGACAGGGGCCTACTAGCGGGAGGGTCCTACGAGCAGTACTTC. This translates into CADTYCRDRGLLAGGSYEQYF. This chain links TRBV24-1 with TRBJ2-7; TRBD2 aligns across 13 bases. Trimming cost V 12 bases and J 1 base; bases outside gene matches: 26. The CDR3 has 21 amino acids. The V gene's germline CDR1 is KGHDR and CDR2 SFDVKD.

This clonotype turned up a few times. The chain employs TRBV29-1 and TRBJ2-7; D is possibly TRBD1 or TRBD2 (5 bases each). V gave up 3 bases and J gave up 2 bases, with 11 bases separating them. Germline V gene data show CDR1 as SQVTM and CDR2 as ANQGSEA. The CDR3 extends over 13 amino acids. The CDR3 loop reads CSVEVGDPYEQYF. CDR3 nucleotides: TGCAGCGTTGAGGTGGGGGATCCCTACGAGCAGTACTTC.

The chain links TRBV12-3 or TRBV12-4 to TRBJ2-7; perhaps D is TRBD1 or TRBD2 (6 bases each). Trimming shortened V by 10 bases and J by 5 bases, and 12 bases separated the two germline ends. The CDR3 length is 11 residues. Written as DNA, the CDR3 is TGTGCCACCTCAAGGGGGGACGAGCAGTACTTC. This encodes CATSRGDEQYF.

At least ten counts were recorded for this clonotype. The chain links TRBV7-2 to TRBJ2-3, with 9 bases fitting TRBD1. The germline CDR1 and CDR2 sequences are SGHTA and FQGNSA. The CDR3 runs 15 residues. Trimming at V came to 5 bases and at J to 6 bases, leaving 9 bases not matched to a gene. In nucleotides, the CDR3 is TGTGCCAGCAGCCCCTGGACAGGGGTGTACGATACGCAGTATTTT. It is translated as CASSPWTGVYDTQYF.

This clonotype showed up many times. This chain connects TRBV6-2 or TRBV6-3 to TRBJ2-7, with 10 bases that match TRBD1. V gave up 4 bases and J gave up 3 bases; unmatched junction bases: 0. This CDR3 region has 13 residues. CDR1 and CDR2 (germline): MNHEY, SVGEGT. DNA for the CDR3: TGTGCCAGCAGTTGGGACAGGGGCTACGAGCAGTACTTC. Its translation is CASSWDRGYEQYF.